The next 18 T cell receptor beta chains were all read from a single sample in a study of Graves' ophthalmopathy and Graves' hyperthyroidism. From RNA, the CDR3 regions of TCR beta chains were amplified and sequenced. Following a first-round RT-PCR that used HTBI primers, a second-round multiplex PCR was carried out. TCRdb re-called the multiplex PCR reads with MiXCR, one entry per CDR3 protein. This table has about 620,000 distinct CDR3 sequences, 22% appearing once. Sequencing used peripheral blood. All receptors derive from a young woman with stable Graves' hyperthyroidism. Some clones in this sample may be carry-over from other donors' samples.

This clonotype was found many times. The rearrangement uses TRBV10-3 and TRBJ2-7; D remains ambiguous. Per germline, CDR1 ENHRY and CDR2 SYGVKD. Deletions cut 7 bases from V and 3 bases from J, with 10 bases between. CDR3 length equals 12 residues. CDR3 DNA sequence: TGTGCCATCATTCAAAAAGACTACGAGCAGTACTTC. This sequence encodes CAIIQKDYEQYF.

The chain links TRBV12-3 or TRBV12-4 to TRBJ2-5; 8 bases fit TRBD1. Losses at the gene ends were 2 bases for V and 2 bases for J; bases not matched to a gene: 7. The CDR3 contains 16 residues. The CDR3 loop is CASSLTGTGTQETQYF. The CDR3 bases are TGTGCCAGCAGTTTAACTGGGACAGGCACACAAGAGACCCAGTACTTC.

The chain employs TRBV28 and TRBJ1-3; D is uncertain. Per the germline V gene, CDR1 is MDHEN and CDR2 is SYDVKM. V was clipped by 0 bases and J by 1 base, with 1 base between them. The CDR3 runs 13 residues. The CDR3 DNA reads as TGTGCCAGCAGTTTATGGTCTGGAAACACCATATATTTT. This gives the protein CASSLWSGNTIYF.

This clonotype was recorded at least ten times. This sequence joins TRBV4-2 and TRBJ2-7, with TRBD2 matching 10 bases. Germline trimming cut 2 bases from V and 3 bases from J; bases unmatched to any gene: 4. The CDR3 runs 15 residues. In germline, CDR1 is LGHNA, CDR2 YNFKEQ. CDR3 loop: CASSQTSGEVYEQYF. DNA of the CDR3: TGTGCCAGCAGCCAAACTAGCGGGGAGGTCTACGAGCAGTACTTC.

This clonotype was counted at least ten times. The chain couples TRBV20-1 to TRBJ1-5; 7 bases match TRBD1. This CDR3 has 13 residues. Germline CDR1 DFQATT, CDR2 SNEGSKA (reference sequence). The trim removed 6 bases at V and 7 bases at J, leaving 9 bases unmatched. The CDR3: CSAALQGTQPQHF. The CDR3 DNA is TGCAGTGCCGCATTACAGGGGACACAGCCCCAGCATTTT.

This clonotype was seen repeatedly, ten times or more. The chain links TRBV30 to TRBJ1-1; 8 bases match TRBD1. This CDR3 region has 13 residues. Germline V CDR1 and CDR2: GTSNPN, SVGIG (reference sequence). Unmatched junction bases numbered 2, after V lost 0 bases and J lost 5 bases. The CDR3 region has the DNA TGTGCCTGGAGTGTGCAGGGGGCAACTGAAGCTTTCTTT. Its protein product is CAWSVQGATEAFF.

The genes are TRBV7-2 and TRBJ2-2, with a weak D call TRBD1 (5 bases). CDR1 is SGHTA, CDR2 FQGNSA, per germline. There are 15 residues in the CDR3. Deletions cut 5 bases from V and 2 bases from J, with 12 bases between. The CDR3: CASSEDNVNTGELFF. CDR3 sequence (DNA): TGTGCCAGCAGCGAGGACAATGTAAACACCGGGGAGCTGTTTTTT.

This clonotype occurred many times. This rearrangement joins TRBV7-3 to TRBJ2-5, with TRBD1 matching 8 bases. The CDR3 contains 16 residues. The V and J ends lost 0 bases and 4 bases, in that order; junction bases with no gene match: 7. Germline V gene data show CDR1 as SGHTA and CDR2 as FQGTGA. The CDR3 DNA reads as TGTGCCAGCAGCTTAACAGCGCAGGGGGCTGGAGAGACCCAGTACTTC. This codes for CASSLTAQGAGETQYF. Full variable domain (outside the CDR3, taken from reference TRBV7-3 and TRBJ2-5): GAGVSQTPSNKVTEKGKYVELRCDPISGHTALYWYRQSLGQGPEFLIYFQGTGAADDSGLPNDRFFAVRPEGSVSTLKIQRTERGDSAVYLCASSLTAQGAGETQYFGPGTRLLVL.

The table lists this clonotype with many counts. Here the CDR3 DNA reads TGCAGTGCCGGACCTACAGGGGGTATGAGCAATCAGCCCCAGCATTTT. Translation gives CSAGPTGGMSNQPQHF. This chain uses TRBV20-1 with TRBJ1-5; 8 nucleotides match TRBD1. CDR1 and CDR2 from the germline V gene are DFQATT and SNEGSKA (reference sequence). V lost 6 bases and J lost 1; bases outside the gene matches: 11. The CDR3 is made up of 16 amino acids.

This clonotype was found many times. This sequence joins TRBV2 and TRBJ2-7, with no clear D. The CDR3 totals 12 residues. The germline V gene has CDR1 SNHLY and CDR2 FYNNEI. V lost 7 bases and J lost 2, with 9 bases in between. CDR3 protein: CASTTPTYEQYF. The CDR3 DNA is TGTGCCAGCACAACACCAACCTACGAGCAGTACTTC. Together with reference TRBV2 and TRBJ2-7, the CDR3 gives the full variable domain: EPEVTQTPSHQVTQMGQEVILRCVPISNHLYFYWYRQILGQKVEFLVSFYNNEISEKSEIFDDQFSVERPDGSNFTLKIRSTKLEDSAMYFCASTTPTYEQYFGPGTRLTVT.

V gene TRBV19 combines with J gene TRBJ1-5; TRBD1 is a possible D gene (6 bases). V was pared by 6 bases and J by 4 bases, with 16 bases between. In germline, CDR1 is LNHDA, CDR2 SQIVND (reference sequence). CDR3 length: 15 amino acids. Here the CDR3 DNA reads TGTGCCAGTAGATGGGACATATCGAGTAATCAGCCCCAGCATTTT. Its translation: CASRWDISSNQPQHF.

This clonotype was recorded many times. The CDR3, as DNA: TGCGCCAGCAGCCCTGGGGCTACTGGCGGGAGGCCCTACGAGCAGTACTTC. This gives the protein CASSPGATGGRPYEQYF. The chain recombines TRBV5-1 with TRBJ2-7, with 8 bases lining up with TRBD2. Losses at the gene ends were 4 bases for V and 2 bases for J; bases not matched to a gene: 14. The CDR3 covers 17 residues. From germline, CDR1 is SGHRS and CDR2 YFSETQ.

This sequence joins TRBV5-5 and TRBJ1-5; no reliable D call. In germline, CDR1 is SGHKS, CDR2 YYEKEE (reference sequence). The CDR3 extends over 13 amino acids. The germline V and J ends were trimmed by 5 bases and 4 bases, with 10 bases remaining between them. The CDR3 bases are TGTGCCAGCAGTTCCGAAAGGAATCAGCCCCAGCATTTT. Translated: CASSSERNQPQHF. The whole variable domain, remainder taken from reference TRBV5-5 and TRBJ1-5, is DAGVTQSPTHLIKTRGQQVTLRCSPISGHKSVSWYQQVLGQGPQFIFQYYEKEERGRGNFPDRFSARQFPNYSSELNVNALLLGDSALYLCASSSERNQPQHFGDGTRLSIL.

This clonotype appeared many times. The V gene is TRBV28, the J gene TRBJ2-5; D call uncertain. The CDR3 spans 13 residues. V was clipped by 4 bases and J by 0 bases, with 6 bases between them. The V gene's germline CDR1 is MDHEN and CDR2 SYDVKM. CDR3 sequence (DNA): TGTGCCAGCAGTTCCACCAACCAAGAGACCCAGTACTTC. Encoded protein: CASSSTNQETQYF.

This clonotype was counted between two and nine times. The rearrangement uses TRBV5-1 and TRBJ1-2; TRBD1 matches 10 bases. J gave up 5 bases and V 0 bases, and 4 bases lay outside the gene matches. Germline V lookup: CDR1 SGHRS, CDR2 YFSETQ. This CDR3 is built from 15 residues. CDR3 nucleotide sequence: TGCGCCAGCAGCTTGGGACAGGGGGCCCCTTATGGCTACACCTTC. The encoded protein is CASSLGQGAPYGYTF.

The CDR3, as DNA: TGTGCCAGCAGTCCATGGGGGGCGGGCGAGCAGTACTTC. Protein: CASSPWGAGEQYF. The chain has TRBV28 and TRBJ2-7; tentatively, D is TRBD1 or TRBD2 (6 bases each). Germline values: CDR1 MDHEN, CDR2 SYDVKM. V was trimmed by 5 bases and J by 6 bases, leaving 14 bases between them. This CDR3 spans 13 amino acids. Variable domain in full (rest from reference TRBV28 and TRBJ2-7): DVKVTQSSRYLVKRTGEKVFLECVQDMDHENMFWYRQDPGLGLRLIYFSYDVKMKEKGDIPEGYSVSREKKERFSLILESASTNQTSMYLCASSPWGAGEQYFGPGTRLTVT.

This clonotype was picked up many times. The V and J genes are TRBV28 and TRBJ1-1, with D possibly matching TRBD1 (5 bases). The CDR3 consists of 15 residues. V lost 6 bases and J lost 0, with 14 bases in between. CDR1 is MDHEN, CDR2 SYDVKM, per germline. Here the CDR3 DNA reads TGTGCCAGCAGAAGGGGAGCGACCATGAACACTGAAGCTTTCTTT. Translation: CASRRGATMNTEAFF.

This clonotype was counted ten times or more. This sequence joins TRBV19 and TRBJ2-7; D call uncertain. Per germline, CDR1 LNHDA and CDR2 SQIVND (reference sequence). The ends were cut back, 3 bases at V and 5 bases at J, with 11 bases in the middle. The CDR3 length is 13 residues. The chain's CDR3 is CASSMDLPDEQYF. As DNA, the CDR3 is TGTGCCAGTAGTATGGACCTCCCGGACGAGCAGTACTTC.